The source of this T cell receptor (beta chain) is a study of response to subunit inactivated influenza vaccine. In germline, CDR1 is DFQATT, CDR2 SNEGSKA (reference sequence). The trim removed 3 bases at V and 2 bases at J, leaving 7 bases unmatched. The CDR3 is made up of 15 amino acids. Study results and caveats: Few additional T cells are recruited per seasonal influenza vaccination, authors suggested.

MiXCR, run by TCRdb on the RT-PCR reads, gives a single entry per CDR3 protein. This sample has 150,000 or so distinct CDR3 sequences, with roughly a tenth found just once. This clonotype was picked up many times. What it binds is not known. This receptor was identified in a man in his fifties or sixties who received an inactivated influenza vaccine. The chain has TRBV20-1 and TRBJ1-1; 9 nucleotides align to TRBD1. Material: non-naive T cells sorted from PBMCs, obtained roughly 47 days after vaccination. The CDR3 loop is CSARDRGRLNTEAFF. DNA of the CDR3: TGCAGTGCTAGGGACAGGGGACGATTAAACACTGAAGCTTTCTTT.